This T cell receptor (beta chain) was identified during a study of post-analysis software for immune sequencing data. Study at large: The courses of disease that were included comprised relapsing-remitting, secondary progressive and progressive-relapsing multiple sclerosis. Study results and limitations: Patients with multiple sclerosis recorded significantly lower normalized Chao1 diversity than controls, the study found. In patients, about 5 TRBV segments were more frequent than in controls, with TRBV5-6, TRBV5-1 and TRBV20-1 among them. Under the F measure, samples that were prepared in one batch clustered strongly together.

This clonotype was counted a single time. The antigen remains undetermined. Built from TCR beta cDNA, the libraries had unique molecular identifiers in them. Out of about 0.9 to 11 million T cells, hundreds of thousands of cDNA molecules were generated. MiXCR was run by TCRdb on the PCR reads, yielding one entry per CDR3 protein. Of some 800,000 distinct CDR3 sequences listed, 46% are singletons. V trimming: 2 bases; J trimming: 0 bases; junction bases outside the gene matches: 13. CDR3 length equals 18 residues. Germline V gene sequence: CDR1 SEHNR, CDR2 FQNEAQ (reference sequence). The specimen sequenced was blood. The J gene is TRBJ2-7, the V gene TRBV7-9; 7 bases line up with TRBD1. The TCR was taken from a girl aged 10 to 17 with multiple sclerosis. CDR3 amino acids: CASSLQTGAIAGSYEQYF. The CDR3 DNA follows: TGTGCCAGCAGCTTACAAACAGGGGCCATCGCGGGCTCCTACGAGCAGTACTTC.